The next 6 T cell receptor beta chains were all read from a single sample in a study of EBV T-cell therapy then PD-1 blockade in nasopharyngeal carcinoma (dated by TCRdb to the early 2020s). Libraries were built with the immunoSEQ multiplex PCR assay. The immuneACCESS repertoire file appears here via TCRdb, limited to in-frame rearrangements. These files lack a portion of the clones; in checked studies, under half of the deficit traces to unresolved V genes, and the cause of the others is not known. The sample has about 21,000 clones on record, about 88% of them singletons. Roughly 30% of the sample comes from the top ten. The time point label, as the study defines it: 266 days after commencement of treatment, after nivolumab therapy. The treatment or condition label, read with the paper, signifies: AdE1-LMPpoly-expanded autologous EBV-specific T-cell therapy followed by anti-PD-1 nivolumab. The antigens for these receptors are not known.

The specimen comprised CD8+ T cells from blood, sampled at roughly day 250 from a patient whose treatment included autologous EBV-specific T cells and nivolumab. All receptors come from a man aged 40-49 years with nasopharyngeal carcinoma.

The rearrangement links TRBV19 to TRBJ2-3; no reliable D call. This CDR3 spans 17 amino acids. In germline, CDR1 is LNHDA, CDR2 SQIVND (reference sequence). Trimming left V 3 bases short and J 4 bases short, with 20 bases between. DNA of the CDR3: TGTGCCAGTAGTATGGTCGGAATGGCCGAGCCCGCAGATACGCAGTATTTT. Translation: CASSMVGMAEPADTQYF.

The V call is TRBV11-3, the J call TRBJ2-1, with 10 bases matching TRBD2. The CDR3 is 15 amino acids. The germline CDR1 and CDR2 sequences are SGHNT and YENEEA. V lost 6 bases to trimming and J lost 3 bases; unmatched junction nucleotides: 5. The CDR3 spells CASSPGTSVYNEQFF. The DNA for the CDR3 is TGTGCCAGCAGTCCCGGGACTAGCGTCTACAATGAGCAGTTCTTC. The full variable domain, with the rest looked up from reference TRBV11-3 and TRBJ2-1, is EAGVVQSPRYKIIEKKQPVAFWCNPISGHNTLYWYLQNLGQGPELLIRYENEEAVDDSQLPKDRFSAERLKGVDSTLKIQPAELGDSAVYLCASSPGTSVYNEQFFGPGTRLTVL.

The gene calls are TRBV19 and TRBJ2-2, with 10 bases aligning to TRBD2. CDR1 and CDR2 (germline): LNHDA, SQIVND (reference sequence). The CDR3 totals 16 residues. The trim removed 5 bases at V and 2 bases at J, leaving 5 bases unmatched. As DNA, the CDR3 is TGTGCCAGTAGTGCCCTAGCGGGGGACAACACCGGGGAGCTGTTTTTT. Amino acids: CASSALAGDNTGELFF.

For this clone: At one boundary the junction diverges from the germline segment, which might be a read error. V is TRBV6-5 and J is TRBJ2-1; no firm D call. The germline gives CDR1 MNHEY, CDR2 SVGAGI. The CDR3 is 13 amino acids. Here the CDR3 DNA reads TGTGCCAGCAGTCTCGGCTCCAACAATGAGCAGTTCTTC. It yields the protein CASSLGSNNEQFF.

Written as DNA, the CDR3 is TGTGCCACCAGCAGAGAAACAGGGCAGCCCACTGAAGCTTTCTTT. Its translation: CATSRETGQPTEAFF. The V call is TRBV15, the J call TRBJ1-1; D perhaps matches TRBD1 (6 bases). Looked up from germline, CDR1 is LNHNV and CDR2 is YYDKDF (reference sequence). Trimming pared 0 bases from V and 4 bases from J, leaving 12 bases between. The CDR3 has 15 residues. Variable domain in full (rest from reference TRBV15 and TRBJ1-1): DAMVIQNPRYQVTQFGKPVTLSCSQTLNHNVMYWYQQKSSQAPKLLFHYYDKDFNNEADTPDNFQSRRPNTSFCFLDIRSPGLGDTAMYLCATSRETGQPTEAFFGQGTRLTVV.

The chain carries TRBV9 and TRBJ2-3, with D maybe TRBD1 (6 bases). The CDR3 length is 12 residues. The germline gives CDR1 SGDLS, CDR2 YYNGEE. V was clipped by 6 bases and J by 1 base, with 6 bases between them. The CDR3 sequence: CASKGGTDTQYF. The CDR3, as DNA: TGTGCCAGCAAGGGGGGCACAGATACGCAGTATTTT.